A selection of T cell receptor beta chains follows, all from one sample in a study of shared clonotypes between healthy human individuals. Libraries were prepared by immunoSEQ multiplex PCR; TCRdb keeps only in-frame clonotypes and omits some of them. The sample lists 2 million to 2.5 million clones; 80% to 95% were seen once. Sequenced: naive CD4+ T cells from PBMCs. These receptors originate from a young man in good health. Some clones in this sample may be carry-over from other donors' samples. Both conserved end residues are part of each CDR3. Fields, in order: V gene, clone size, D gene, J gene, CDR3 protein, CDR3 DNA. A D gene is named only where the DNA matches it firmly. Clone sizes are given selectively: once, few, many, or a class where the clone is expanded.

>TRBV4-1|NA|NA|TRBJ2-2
CASSHLPNTGELFF
TGCGCCAGCAGCCATCTACCGAACACCGGGGAGCTGTTTTTT
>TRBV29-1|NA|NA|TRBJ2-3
CSGTAGGTDTQYF
TGCAGCGGTACAGCGGGCGGCACAGATACGCAGTATTTT
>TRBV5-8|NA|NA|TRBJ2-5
CASSQRLVETQYF
TGTGCCAGCAGCCAGCGACTAGTAGAGACCCAGTACTTC
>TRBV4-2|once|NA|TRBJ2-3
CASSLGGYGNHDTQYF
TGTGCCAGCAGCCTGGGGGGCTACGGAAACCACGATACGCAGTATTTT
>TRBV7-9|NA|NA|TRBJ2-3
CASSLVAGRTDTQYF
TGTGCCAGCAGCTTAGTCGCGGGACGCACAGATACGCAGTATTTT
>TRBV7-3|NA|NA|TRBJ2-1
CASSPDRNNEQFF
TGTGCCAGCAGCCCGGACAGAAACAATGAGCAGTTCTTC
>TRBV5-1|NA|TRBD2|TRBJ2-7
CASSTGLAGVLSYEQYF
TGCGCCAGCAGCACGGGACTAGCGGGAGTTCTTTCCTACGAGCAGTACTTC
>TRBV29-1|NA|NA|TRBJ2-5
CSVARTDQETQYF
TGCAGCGTCGCAAGGACAGACCAAGAGACCCAGTACTTC
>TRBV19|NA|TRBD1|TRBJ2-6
CASTLAAGGLATNVLTF
TGTGCCAGTACCTTGGCGGCAGGGGGCCTGGCTACCAACGTCCTGACTTTC
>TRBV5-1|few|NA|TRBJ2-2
CASSSGLANTGELFF
TGCGCCAGCAGCTCGGGACTGGCGAACACCGGGGAGCTGTTTTTT
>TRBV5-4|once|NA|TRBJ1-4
CASSDAGDLPEKLFF
TGTGCCAGCAGCGACGCAGGGGATTTACCTGAAAAACTGTTTTTT
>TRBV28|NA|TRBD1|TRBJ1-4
CADLTSQGDNEKLFF
TGTGCCGACCTGACCTCACAGGGGGATAATGAAAAACTGTTTTTT
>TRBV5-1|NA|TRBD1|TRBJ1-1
CASSLGTGWGTEAFF
TGCGCCAGCAGCTTGGGGACAGGTTGGGGCACTGAAGCTTTCTTT
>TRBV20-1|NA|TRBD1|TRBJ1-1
CSARVTGRAFF
TGCAGTGCTAGGGTGACAGGGCGCGCTTTCTTT
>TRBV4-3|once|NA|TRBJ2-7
CASSQVGAVYEQYF
TGCGCCAGCAGCCAAGTTGGGGCCGTTTACGAGCAGTACTTC
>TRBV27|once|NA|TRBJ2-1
CASSPGGDEQFF
TGTGCCAGCAGTCCTGGGGGCGATGAGCAGTTCTTC
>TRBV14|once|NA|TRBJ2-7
CASSQTQGTSYEQYF
TGTGCCAGCAGCCAAACTCAGGGTACCTCCTACGAGCAGTACTTC
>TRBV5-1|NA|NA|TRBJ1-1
CASSLQGGLEAFF
TGCGCCAGCAGCTTACAGGGTGGCCTTGAAGCTTTCTTT
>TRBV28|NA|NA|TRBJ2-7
CASSELTGLGQYF
TGTGCCAGCAGTGAACTGACTGGGTTAGGGCAGTACTTC
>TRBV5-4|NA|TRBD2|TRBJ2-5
CASSEGLAGEGETQYF
TGTGCCAGCAGCGAGGGACTAGCGGGAGAAGGGGAGACCCAGTACTTC
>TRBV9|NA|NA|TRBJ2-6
CASRGTDSTGANVLTF
TGTGCCAGCCGGGGGACAGATAGTACCGGGGCCAACGTCCTGACTTTC
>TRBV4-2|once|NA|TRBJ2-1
CASSQEWTGNEQFF
TGTGCCAGCAGCCAAGAATGGACTGGCAATGAGCAGTTCTTC
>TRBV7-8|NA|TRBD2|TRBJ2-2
CASSLSRGRVAGELFF
TGTGCCAGCAGCTTATCGCGCGGGAGAGTCGCCGGGGAGCTGTTTTTT
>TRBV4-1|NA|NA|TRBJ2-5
CASSPFHGLQETQYF
TGCGCCAGCAGCCCCTTCCATGGACTCCAAGAGACCCAGTACTTC
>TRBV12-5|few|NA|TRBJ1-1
CASGLALDRMNTEAFF
TGTGCTAGTGGTTTGGCACTCGACAGGATGAACACTGAAGCTTTCTTT
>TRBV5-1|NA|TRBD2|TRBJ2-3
CASSPSTSGSGGDTQYF
TGCGCCAGCAGCCCAAGTACTAGCGGGAGTGGCGGAGATACGCAGTATTTT
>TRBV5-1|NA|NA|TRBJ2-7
CASSLGQGVFYEQYF
TGCGCCAGCAGCTTGGGCCAGGGAGTGTTCTACGAGCAGTACTTC
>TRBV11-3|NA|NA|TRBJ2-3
CASSLGENTQYF
TGTGCCAGCAGCTTAGGAGAGAATACGCAGTATTTT
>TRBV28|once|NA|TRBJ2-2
CASSLYGANTGELFF
TGTGCCAGCAGTTTATACGGGGCGAACACCGGGGAGCTGTTTTTT
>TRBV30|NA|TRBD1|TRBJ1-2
CAWSVDGTGSDGYTF
TGTGCCTGGAGTGTAGATGGGACAGGGTCCGATGGCTACACCTTC
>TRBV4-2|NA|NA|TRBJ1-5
CASSQVVGGPTQPQHF
TGTGCCAGCAGCCAAGTTGTAGGGGGACCCACTCAGCCCCAGCATTTT
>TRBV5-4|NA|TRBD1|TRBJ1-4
CASSPTGATNEKLFF
TGTGCCAGCAGCCCCACAGGGGCAACTAATGAAAAACTGTTTTTT
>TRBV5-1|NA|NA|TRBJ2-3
CASRDRQSTDTQYF
TGCGCCAGCAGGGATAGACAGAGCACAGATACGCAGTATTTT
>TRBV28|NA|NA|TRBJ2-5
CASSRQETQYF
TGTGCCAGCAGTCGACAAGAGACCCAGTACTTC
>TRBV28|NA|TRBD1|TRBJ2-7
CASSLAGQGTNGDF
TGTGCCAGCAGTTTGGCCGGACAGGGGACCAACGGGGACTTC
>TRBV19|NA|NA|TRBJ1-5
CASSMVPILQPQHF
TGTGCCAGTAGTATGGTCCCCATCCTACAGCCCCAGCATTTT
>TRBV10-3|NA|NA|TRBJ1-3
CAISEGGPGLGNTIYF
TGTGCCATCAGTGAAGGTGGTCCAGGGCTGGGAAACACCATATATTTT
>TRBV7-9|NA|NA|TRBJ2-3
CASSQRLTSSTDTQYF
TGTGCCAGCAGCCAAAGACTCACCTCTAGCACAGATACGCAGTATTTT
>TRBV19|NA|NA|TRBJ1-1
CASKLRQATVGEAFF
TGTGCCAGTAAGCTCCGACAGGCGACGGTGGGAGAAGCTTTCTTT